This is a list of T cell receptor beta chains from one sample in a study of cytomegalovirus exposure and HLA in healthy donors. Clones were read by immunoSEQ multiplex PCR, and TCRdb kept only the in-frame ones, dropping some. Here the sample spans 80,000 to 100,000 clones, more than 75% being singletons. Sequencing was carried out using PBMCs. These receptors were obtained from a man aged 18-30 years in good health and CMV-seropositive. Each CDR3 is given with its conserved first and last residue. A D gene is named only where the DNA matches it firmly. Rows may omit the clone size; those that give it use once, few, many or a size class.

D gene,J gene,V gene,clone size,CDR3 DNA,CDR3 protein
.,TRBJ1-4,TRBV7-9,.,TGTGCCAGCAGCTTACAGGGAACGAGGGGGGAAAAACTGTTTTTT,CASSLQGTRGEKLFF
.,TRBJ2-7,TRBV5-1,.,TGCGCCAGCAGCTTGGACGACAGCTTACTATCCTACGAGCAGTACTTC,CASSLDDSLLSYEQYF
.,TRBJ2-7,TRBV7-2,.,TGTGCCAGCAGCTTAGGGGGAGGAACCTACGAGCAGTACTTC,CASSLGGGTYEQYF
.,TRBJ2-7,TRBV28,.,TGTGCCAGCAGTCCCCCGGGGTACGAGCAGTACTTC,CASSPPGYEQYF
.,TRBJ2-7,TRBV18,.,TGTGCCAGCTCATCGAAAAATAGAAAATACTACGAGCAGTACTTC,CASSSKNRKYYEQYF
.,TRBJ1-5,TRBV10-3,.,TGTGCCATCACCCACACAGAAGATCAGCCCCAGCATTTT,CAITHTEDQPQHF
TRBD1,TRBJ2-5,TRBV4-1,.,TGCGCCAGCAGCCAAACATCGGGACAGGAGACCCAGTACTTC,CASSQTSGQETQYF
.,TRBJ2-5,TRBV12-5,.,TGTGCTAGTGGCTCCCAGCGGGCCTTAACGCGGGAGACCCAGTACTTC,CASGSQRALTRETQYF
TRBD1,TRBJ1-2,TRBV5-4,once,TGTGCCAGCAGCTTGGACAGGGGATCCTATGGCTACACCTTC,CASSLDRGSYGYTF
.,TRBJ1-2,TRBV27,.,TGTGCCAGCAGTTTATCCGGAGGGGTCGATGGCTACACCTTC,CASSLSGGVDGYTF
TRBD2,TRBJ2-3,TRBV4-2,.,TGTGCCAGCAGCCAACAACTAGCGGGGGGCCCGATGGATACGCAGTATTTT,CASSQQLAGGPMDTQYF
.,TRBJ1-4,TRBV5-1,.,TGCGCCAGCAGTTCAGGGAATGATGAAAAACTGTTTTTT,CASSSGNDEKLFF
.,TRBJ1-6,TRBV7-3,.,TGTGCCAGCAGCTTAGGGCCAAGCCTTTCACCCCTCCACTTT,CASSLGPSLSPLHF
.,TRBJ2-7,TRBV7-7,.,TGTGCCAGCAGCTTAGGCCCAGGGATGAACTACGAGCAGTACTTC,CASSLGPGMNYEQYF
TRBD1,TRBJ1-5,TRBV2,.,TGTGCCAGCAGTTATGGGACAGATTATCAGCCCCAGCATTTT,CASSYGTDYQPQHF